The sequence of this TCR beta chain was determined in a study of blood T cells in healthy people across ages. This clonotype appeared many times. Its matching antigen is unknown. A second 7 to 11 cycle PCR used barcoded and J-beta primers. TCRdb analysed the 5' RACE reads with MiXCR anew, one entry per CDR3 protein. This repertoire shows 1.2 million to 1.5 million distinct CDR3 sequences, approximately 40% found once; its top ten account for roughly 7.9%. Study-wide results and caveats: Measured against age, TCR beta diversity per million T cells decreased in a roughly linear manner.

No fewer than 7 million PBMCs went into each sample. The germline gives CDR1 SGHVS, CDR2 FNYEAQ. V was pared by 4 bases and J by 0 bases, with 16 bases of the junction left unmatched. CDR3 length equals 20 residues. Sequenced sample: blood. V gene TRBV7-6 combines with J gene TRBJ2-7; 12 bases align to TRBD2. The source is a woman between 18 and 29 years old in good health. The CDR3 protein is CASSSLTSGGPLINSYEQYF. Written as DNA, the CDR3 is TGTGCCAGCAGCTCGCTGACTAGCGGGGGCCCACTTATCAACTCCTACGAGCAGTACTTC.